Below, 14 T cell receptor beta chains from the same sample are listed, as sequenced in a study of cytomegalovirus exposure and HLA in healthy donors. PCR primers comprised 60 Vbeta and 13 Jbeta primers. Some clones are missing from TCRdb's copy, which holds only in-frame ones; the method was immunoSEQ multiplex PCR. The sample contains 90,000 to 130,000 clones, roughly 68% of which appear only once. Sequencing input: PBMCs. The receptor set was obtained from a woman in her twenties or thirties in good health and CMV-seronegative.

The V and J genes are TRBV19 and TRBJ1-5, with 7 bases lining up with TRBD1. The ends lost 3 bases at V and 1 base at J; junction bases unmatched: 6. Germline V CDR1 and CDR2: LNHDA, SQIVND (reference sequence). CDR3 length equals 16 residues. The CDR3 sequence: CASSIHPTGSNQPQHF. CDR3 nucleotide sequence: TGTGCCAGTAGTATTCACCCGACAGGGAGCAATCAGCCCCAGCATTTT.

This chain connects TRBV2 to TRBJ2-7; TRBD2 aligns across 7 bases. CDR1 is SNHLY and CDR2 is FYNNEI in the germline V gene. V was pared by 6 bases and J by 9 bases, with 5 bases of the junction left unmatched. The CDR3 is 11 amino acids. The CDR3 region has the DNA TGTGCCAGCAGGGGGGACTACCGGCAGTACTTC. Its translation is CASRGDYRQYF.

V gene TRBV18 combines with J gene TRBJ1-1; 7 nucleotides match TRBD1. Trimming removed 8 bases from V and 1 base from J; junction bases left unmatched: 7. This CDR3 has 14 amino acids. Germline V gene data show CDR1 as KGHSH and CDR2 as LQKENI. CDR3 amino acids: CASQKTGQNTEAFF. CDR3 sequence (DNA): TGTGCCAGCCAAAAGACAGGGCAGAACACTGAAGCTTTCTTT.

The V call is TRBV18, the J call TRBJ1-1, with D possibly matching TRBD1 (6 bases). This CDR3 comprises 16 residues. V shed 3 bases and J shed 0 bases, with 14 bases lying between them. CDR1 and CDR2 (germline): KGHSH, LQKENI. Here the CDR3 DNA reads TGTGCCAGCTCACCCCAACCGGGACACGTGAACACTGAAGCTTTCTTT. Translating it yields CASSPQPGHVNTEAFF.

The chain recombines TRBV4-1 with TRBJ2-5; 10 bases line up with TRBD2. This CDR3 contains 15 residues. The germline CDR1 and CDR2 sequences are MGHRA and YSYEKL. V was pared by 5 bases and J by 5 bases, with 8 bases of the junction left unmatched. This CDR3 reads CASSFLAGGPETQYF. CDR3 in DNA: TGCGCCAGCAGCTTTTTAGCGGGAGGTCCGGAGACCCAGTACTTC.

This clone has a handful of counts. The V gene is TRBV6-4, the J gene TRBJ2-7, with 7 bases that match TRBD1. The CDR3 loop spans 15 amino acids. With V trimmed by 4 bases and J by 0 bases, 6 bases remained unmatched. Germline V gives CDR1 MRHNA, CDR2 SNTAGT. CDR3: CASSAPGQSSYEQYF. For the CDR3, the DNA is TGTGCCAGCAGTGCTCCGGGACAGAGCTCCTACGAGCAGTACTTC.

This chain connects TRBV7-2 to TRBJ2-3, with 9 positions matching TRBD2. The CDR3 length is 12 residues. With 4 bases clipped from V and 12 bases from J, the junction kept 5 bases outside the gene matches. Germline assignment: CDR1 SGHTA and CDR2 FQGNSA. The chain's CDR3 is CASSSLAGPQYF. The CDR3 DNA reads as TGTGCCAGCAGCTCCCTAGCGGGGCCCCAGTATTTT.

As for this clone: This sample also contains other DNA sequences that code for the same CDR3. The genes are TRBV27 and TRBJ2-3, with TRBD2 matching over 8 bases. Germline assignment: CDR1 MNHEY and CDR2 SMNVEV (reference sequence). This CDR3 has 15 amino acids. The V segment lost 4 bases and the J segment 4 bases; nucleotides outside the gene matches: 7. The CDR3 region has the DNA TGTGCCAGCAGTTCCAGCGGGAGTTTGCCAGATACGCAGTATTTT. Translated: CASSSSGSLPDTQYF.

The chain couples TRBV25-1 to TRBJ2-2; 11 bases agree with TRBD2. The V gene end was trimmed by 2 bases and the J gene end by 4 bases; junction bases not matched to a gene: 3. CDR1 and CDR2 from the germline V gene are MGHDK and SYGVNS. The CDR3 spans 16 residues. The CDR3 sequence: CASSETSGSSTGELFF. The DNA of the CDR3 is TGTGCCAGCAGTGAAACTAGCGGGAGTTCCACCGGGGAGCTGTTTTTT.

The chain links TRBV4-1 to TRBJ2-7, with D perhaps TRBD1 (5 bases). The germline gives CDR1 MGHRA, CDR2 YSYEKL. V was pared by 3 bases and J by 1 base, with 16 bases between. The length of the CDR3 is 16 residues. CDR3 bases: TGCGCCAGCAGCCACTCGGCCCCAGGGATTTCCTACGAGCAGTACTTC. Its protein product is CASSHSAPGISYEQYF.

This clone appeared once. The V call is TRBV9, the J call TRBJ2-3; D may be TRBD2 (6 bases). V was clipped by 0 bases and J by 1 base, with 9 bases between them. The CDR3 covers 15 residues. The germline gives CDR1 SGDLS, CDR2 YYNGEE. The CDR3 DNA reads as TGTGCCAGCAGCGTAGATCCGGGAGGCACAGATACGCAGTATTTT. This encodes CASSVDPGGTDTQYF.

This clone turned up a few times. The V and J genes are TRBV28 and TRBJ1-5; 7 bases match TRBD1. This CDR3 spans 15 amino acids. Trimming removed 3 bases from V and 8 bases from J; junction bases left unmatched: 10. Germline lookup yields CDR1 MDHEN and CDR2 SYDVKM. CDR3 nucleotides: TGTGCCAGCAGTTTGCCATTAGGGGGCACCGAGCCCCAGCATTTT. Residues: CASSLPLGGTEPQHF.

The chain couples TRBV9 to TRBJ2-1; perhaps TRBD1 as D (5 bases). Germline CDR1 and CDR2: SGDLS and YYNGEE. The CDR3 has 13 residues. The V and J ends lost 0 bases and 6 bases respectively, with 7 bases between them. The CDR3 coding sequence is TGTGCCAGCAGCGTAGACAGGACCAATGAGCAGTTCTTC. The encoded protein is CASSVDRTNEQFF. Combining the CDR3 with reference TRBV9 and TRBJ2-1 gives the whole variable domain DSGVTQTPKHLITATGQRVTLRCSPRSGDLSVYWYQQSLDQGLQFLIQYYNGEERAKGNILERFSAQQFPDLHSELNLSSLELGDSALYFCASSVDRTNEQFFGPGTRLTVL.

CDR3 sequence (DNA): TGTGCCAGCAGTGATCATATGTGGACACTGACTCAAGAGACCCAGTACTTC. Its protein product is CASSDHMWTLTQETQYF. This chain connects TRBV2 to TRBJ2-5, with D perhaps TRBD1 (5 bases). Looked up from germline, CDR1 is SNHLY and CDR2 is FYNNEI. The CDR3 is 17 amino acids. The V and J ends lost 3 bases and 2 bases respectively, with 19 bases between them.